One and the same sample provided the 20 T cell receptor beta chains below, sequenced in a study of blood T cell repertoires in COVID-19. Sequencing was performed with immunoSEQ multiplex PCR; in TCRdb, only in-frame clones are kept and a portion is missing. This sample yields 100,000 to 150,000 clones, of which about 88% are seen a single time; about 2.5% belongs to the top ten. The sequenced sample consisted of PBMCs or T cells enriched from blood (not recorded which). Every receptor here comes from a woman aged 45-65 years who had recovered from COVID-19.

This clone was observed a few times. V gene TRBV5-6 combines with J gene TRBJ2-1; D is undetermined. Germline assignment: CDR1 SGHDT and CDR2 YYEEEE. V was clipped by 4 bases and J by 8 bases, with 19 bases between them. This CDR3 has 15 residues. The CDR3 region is CASSTSARHVDEQFF. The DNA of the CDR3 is TGTGCCAGCAGCACCTCCGCGAGACACGTGGATGAGCAGTTCTTC.

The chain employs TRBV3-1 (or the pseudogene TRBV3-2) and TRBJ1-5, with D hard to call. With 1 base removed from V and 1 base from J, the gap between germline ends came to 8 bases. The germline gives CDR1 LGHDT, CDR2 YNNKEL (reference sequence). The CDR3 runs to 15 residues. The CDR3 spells CASSQGGKSNQPQHF. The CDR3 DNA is TGTGCCAGCAGCCAAGGAGGGAAAAGCAATCAGCCCCAGCATTTT.

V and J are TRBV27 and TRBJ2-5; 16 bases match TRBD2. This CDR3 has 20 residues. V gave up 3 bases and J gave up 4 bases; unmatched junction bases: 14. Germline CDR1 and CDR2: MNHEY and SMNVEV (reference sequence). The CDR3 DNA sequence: TGTGCCAGCAGTTTTTCCCCCCCGGGACTAGCGGGGGGGGTGAGAGAGACCCAGTACTTC. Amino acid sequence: CASSFSPPGLAGGVRETQYF.

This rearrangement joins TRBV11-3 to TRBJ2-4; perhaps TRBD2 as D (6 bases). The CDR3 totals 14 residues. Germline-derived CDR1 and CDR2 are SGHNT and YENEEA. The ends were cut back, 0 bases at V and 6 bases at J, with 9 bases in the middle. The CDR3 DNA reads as TGTGCCAGCAGCTTAGAAGGGACTTTAAACATTCAGTACTTC. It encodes CASSLEGTLNIQYF.

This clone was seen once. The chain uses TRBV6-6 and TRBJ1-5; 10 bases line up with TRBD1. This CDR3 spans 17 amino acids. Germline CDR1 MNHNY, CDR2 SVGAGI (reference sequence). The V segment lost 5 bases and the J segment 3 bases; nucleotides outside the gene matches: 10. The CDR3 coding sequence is TGTGCCAGCAGTCGCACCGGGACAGGGGCGGTCAATCAGCCCCAGCATTTT. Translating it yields CASSRTGTGAVNQPQHF.

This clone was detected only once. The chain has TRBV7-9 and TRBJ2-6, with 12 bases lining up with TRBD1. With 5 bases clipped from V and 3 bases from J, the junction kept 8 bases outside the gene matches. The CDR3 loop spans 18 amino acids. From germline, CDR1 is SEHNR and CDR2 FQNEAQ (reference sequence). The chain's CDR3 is CASSIFRDRGLGANVLTF. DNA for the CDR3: TGTGCCAGCAGCATATTCCGGGACAGGGGGCTTGGGGCCAACGTCCTGACTTTC.

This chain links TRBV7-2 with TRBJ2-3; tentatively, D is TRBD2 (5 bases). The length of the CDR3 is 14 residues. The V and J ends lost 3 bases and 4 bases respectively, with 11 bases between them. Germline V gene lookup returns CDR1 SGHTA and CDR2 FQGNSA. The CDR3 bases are TGTGCCAGCAGCTTTTTAGGAGGACCAGATACGCAGTATTTT. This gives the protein CASSFLGGPDTQYF.

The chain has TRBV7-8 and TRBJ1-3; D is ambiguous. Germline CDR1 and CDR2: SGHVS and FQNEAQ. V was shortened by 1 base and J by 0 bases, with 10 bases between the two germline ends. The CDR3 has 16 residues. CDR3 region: CASSLDLVYSGNTIYF. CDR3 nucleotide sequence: TGTGCCAGCAGCTTAGATCTAGTCTACTCTGGAAACACCATATATTTT.

CDR3 in amino acids: CASSYSSRSSGNTIYF. The CDR3 DNA sequence: TGTGCCAGCAGTTACTCGAGTAGGAGCTCTGGAAACACCATATATTTT. The rearrangement uses TRBV6-5 and TRBJ1-3, with D unresolved. In germline, CDR1 is MNHEY, CDR2 SVGAGI. The CDR3 covers 16 residues. Trimming shortened V by 0 bases and J by 0 bases, and 9 bases separated the two germline ends.

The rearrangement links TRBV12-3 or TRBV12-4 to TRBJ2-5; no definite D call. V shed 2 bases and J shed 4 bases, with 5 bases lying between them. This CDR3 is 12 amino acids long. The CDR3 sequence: CASSLWRETQYF. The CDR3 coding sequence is TGTGCCAGCAGTTTATGGAGAGAGACCCAGTACTTC.

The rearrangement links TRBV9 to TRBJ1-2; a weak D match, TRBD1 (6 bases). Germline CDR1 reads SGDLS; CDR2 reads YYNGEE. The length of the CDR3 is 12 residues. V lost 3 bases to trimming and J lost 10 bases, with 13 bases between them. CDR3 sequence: CASSGDRIDYTF. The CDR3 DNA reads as TGTGCCAGCAGCGGCGACAGGATCGACTACACCTTC.

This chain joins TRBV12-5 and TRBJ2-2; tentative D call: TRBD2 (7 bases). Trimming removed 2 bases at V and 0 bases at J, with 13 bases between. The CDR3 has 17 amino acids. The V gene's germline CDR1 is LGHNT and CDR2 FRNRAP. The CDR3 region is CASGLFTGGPNTGELFF. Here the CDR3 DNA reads TGTGCTAGTGGTTTGTTCACGGGGGGCCCGAACACCGGGGAGCTGTTTTTT.

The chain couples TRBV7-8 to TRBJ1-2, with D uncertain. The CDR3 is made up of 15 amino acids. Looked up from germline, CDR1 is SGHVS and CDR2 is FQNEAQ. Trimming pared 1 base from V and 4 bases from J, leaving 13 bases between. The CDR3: CASSLGIQRSYGYTF. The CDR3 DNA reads TGTGCCAGCAGCTTAGGGATCCAAAGGAGCTATGGCTACACCTTC.

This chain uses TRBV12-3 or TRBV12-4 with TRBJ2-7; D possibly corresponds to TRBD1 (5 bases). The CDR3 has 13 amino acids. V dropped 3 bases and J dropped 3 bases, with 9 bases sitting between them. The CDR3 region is CASSFGQVYEQYF. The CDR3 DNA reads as TGTGCCAGCAGTTTTGGACAAGTCTACGAGCAGTACTTC.

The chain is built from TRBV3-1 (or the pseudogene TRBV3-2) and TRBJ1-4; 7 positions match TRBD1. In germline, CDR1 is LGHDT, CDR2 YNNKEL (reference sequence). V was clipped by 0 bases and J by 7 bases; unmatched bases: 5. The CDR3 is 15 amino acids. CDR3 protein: CASSQDQGGGEKLFF. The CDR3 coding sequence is TGTGCCAGCAGCCAAGATCAGGGGGGTGGTGAAAAACTGTTTTTT.

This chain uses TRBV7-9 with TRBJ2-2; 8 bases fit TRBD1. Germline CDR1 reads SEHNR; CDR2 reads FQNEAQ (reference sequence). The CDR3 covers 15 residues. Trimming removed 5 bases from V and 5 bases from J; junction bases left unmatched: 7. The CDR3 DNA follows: TGTGCCAGCAGCCGGACAGGGACGGATACCGGGGAGCTGTTTTTT. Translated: CASSRTGTDTGELFF. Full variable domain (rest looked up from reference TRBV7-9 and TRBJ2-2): DTGVSQNPRHKITKRGQNVTFRCDPISEHNRLYWYRQTLGQGPEFLTYFQNEAQLEKSRLLSDRFSAERPKGSFSTLEIQRTEQGDSAMYLCASSRTGTDTGELFFGEGSRLTVL.

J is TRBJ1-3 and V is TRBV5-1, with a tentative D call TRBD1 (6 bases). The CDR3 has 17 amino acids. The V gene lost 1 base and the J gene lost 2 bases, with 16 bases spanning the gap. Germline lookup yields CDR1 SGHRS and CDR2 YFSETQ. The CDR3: CASSLLTGGYAGNTIYF. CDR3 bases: TGCGCCAGCAGCTTGTTGACGGGGGGCTACGCTGGAAACACCATATATTTT. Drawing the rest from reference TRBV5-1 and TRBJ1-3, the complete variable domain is KAGVTQTPRYLIKTRGQQVTLSCSPISGHRSVSWYQQTPGQGLQFLFEYFSETQRNKGNFPGRFSGRQFSNSRSEMNVSTLELGDSALYLCASSLLTGGYAGNTIYFGEGSWLTVV.

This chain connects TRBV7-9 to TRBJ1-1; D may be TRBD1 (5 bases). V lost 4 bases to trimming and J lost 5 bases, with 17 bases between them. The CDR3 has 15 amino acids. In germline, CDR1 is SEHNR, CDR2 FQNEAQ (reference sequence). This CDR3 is CASSYKQGRDTEAFF. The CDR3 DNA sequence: TGTGCCAGCAGCTATAAGCAGGGTCGAGATACTGAAGCTTTCTTT. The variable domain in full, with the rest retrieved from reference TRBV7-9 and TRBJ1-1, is DTGVSQNPRHKITKRGQNVTFRCDPISEHNRLYWYRQTLGQGPEFLTYFQNEAQLEKSRLLSDRFSAERPKGSFSTLEIQRTEQGDSAMYLCASSYKQGRDTEAFFGQGTRLTVV.

The CDR3 DNA reads as TGCGCCAGCAGCTTTCGTTTAGGGGCCACGAGCACAGATACGCAGTATTTT. Translation gives CASSFRLGATSTDTQYF. V is TRBV5-1 and J is TRBJ2-3, with D possibly matching TRBD1 (5 bases). CDR1 and CDR2 from the germline V gene are SGHRS and YFSETQ. This CDR3 is 17 amino acids long. The ends were cut back, 2 bases at V and 0 bases at J, with 16 bases in the middle.

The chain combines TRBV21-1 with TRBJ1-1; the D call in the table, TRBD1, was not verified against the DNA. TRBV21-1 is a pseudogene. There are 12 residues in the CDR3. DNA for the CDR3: TGTGCCAGCAGCAAGGTGCAGGGGGAAGCTTTCTTT. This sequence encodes CASSKVQGEAFF.